This TCR beta chain was documented in a study of T cells in localized non-small cell lung cancer (dated by TCRdb to the early 2020s). Study-level background: The study analyzed T cell repertoires of roughly 220 early-stage NSCLC patients, comparing tumors and uninvolved tumor-adjacent lungs. The cohort comprised a few hundred treatment-naïve NSCLC patients with resected, localized lung tumors. NSCLC patients had a mean age of roughly 66 years, and around 130 were male and around 99 female.

General findings and caveats noted by the study authors: Longer overall survival was associated with higher T cell density in blood, whereas shorter survival was associated with higher clonality in adjacent lung. Uninvolved tumor-adjacent lung showed the highest T cell clonality, higher than tumor, which suggests more focused antigenic responses in the adjacent lung. A median of approximately 62 of the top 100 tumor clones turned up in the paired uninvolved adjacent lung, and approximately 30 of those clones also ranked among the top 100 of that same adjacent lung. Because multi-region sequencing of the tumors was not done, intratumor heterogeneity could not be ruled out. Because the study design was exploratory, TCR variables were selected using unadjusted p-values without false-discovery rate correction.

TCR beta CDR3 regions were sequenced from DNA using the immunoSEQ Assay. The paper's data handling went like this. To compute T cell density, TCR beta template counts were normalized to usable DNA, which was estimated by amplifying housekeeping genes. The preseqR package was used to estimate richness by extrapolating to 400,000 templates for PBMC samples and to 120,000 templates for tissue samples. Clonality was defined as one minus Pielou's evenness. Tissue-enriched TCRs were identified by differential abundance testing using productive amino-acid clonotypes, minimum total count 5 and alpha 0.1. The Jaccard Index and the Morisita Overlap Index were used to measure repertoire overlap between compartments. TCR beta CDR3s were clustered by GLIPH together with public tetramer-defined viral CDR3s, and at least three viral sequences plus V-gene enrichment were required for viral motifs. What TCRdb holds here is the immuneACCESS table cut down to in-frame rearrangements. Part of the clones is not present; checked against another copy, under half of the missing clones reflect an unresolved V gene, and the others are unexplained. V and J calls and clone size are copied from that table; D and trimming were computed from the DNA. This sample has tens of thousands of clones in its table, and roughly 92% of those were observed once. The ten largest clones capture more than 0.7% of the sample.

At diagnosis, tumor, uninvolved tumor-adjacent lung and peripheral blood were collected and then preserved as a mix of FFPE and fresh-frozen material. For TCR repertoire profiling, the blood samples were analyzed as peripheral blood mononuclear cells. Comments on this clone: Its antigen is currently not known. Within one base of it there is no much larger clone, and no base qualities were kept.

This sequence was found in a woman aged 40-69 years with stage I lung adenocarcinoma. This material consisted of peripheral blood, taken before any cancer treatment.

The nucleotides are TGTGCCAGCAGCTTAGTAGGAGGGGGGATCGATGAGCAGTTCTTC. This gives the protein CASSLVGGGIDEQFF. The rearrangement joined TRBV13 to TRBJ2-1; the D gene is perhaps TRBD1 or TRBD2, each of them matching over 6 bases. V is reduced by 1 base and J by 8 bases, leaving a spacing of 15 bases between them. The germline V gene (reference sequence) provides CDR1 PRHDT and CDR2 FYEKMQ. Taken from cysteine to phenylalanine, the CDR3 has 15 residues. Only the CDR3 portion is preserved as DNA: 45 bases, with reading frame beginning at the first base.